The source of this T cell receptor (beta chain) is a study of blood T cells in healthy people across ages. Study-level findings and limits: Considered underestimates were the diversity estimates obtained from one million T cells.

Germline assignment: CDR1 MNHEY and CDR2 SMNVEV (reference sequence). J was trimmed by 3 bases and V by 5 bases; bases with no gene match: 10. There are 15 residues in the CDR3. A J-beta primer mix and a sample-barcoded 5' primer were used in a second PCR of roughly 7 to 12 cycles. From each sample, at least 2.5 million paired-end reads containing CDR3 were obtained. MiXCR was run by TCRdb on the 5' RACE reads, yielding one entry per CDR3 protein. The data show about 1,500,000 distinct CDR3 sequences, approximately 30% seen once. Of note for this clonotype: The antigen is undetermined.

The TCR originated in a woman in her twenties or thirties in good health. The sample was blood. The V and J genes are TRBV27 and TRBJ2-7; TRBD1 aligns across 7 bases. CDR3 in DNA: TGTGCCAGCAGTCCCTCCACGGGACAGATCTACGAGCAGTACTTC. Encoded protein: CASSPSTGQIYEQYF.